Each of the 20 T cell receptor beta chains below was sequenced from the same sample in a study of shared clonotypes between healthy human individuals. Profiling relied on immunoSEQ multiplex PCR, and the TCRdb table lists in-frame clones only, not all of them. This table has around 1.6 million clones, 98% appearing once. The sample consisted of naive CD4+ T cells sorted from blood. The subset is: CD45RA+ positively selected. The source is a man aged 30 to 39 in good health.

The chain is built from TRBV5-1 and TRBJ2-6; no definite D call. The CDR3 has 16 residues. Germline loops: CDR1 SGHRS, CDR2 YFSETQ. V shed 2 bases and J shed 1 base, with 10 bases lying between them. The CDR3 loop is CASSFPPGSGANVLTF. CDR3 DNA sequence: TGCGCCAGCAGCTTCCCACCAGGATCTGGGGCCAACGTCCTGACTTTC.

The chain has TRBV18 and TRBJ1-5, with D uncertain. Trimming pared 6 bases from V and 7 bases from J, leaving 10 bases between. The germline V gene encodes CDR1 KGHSH and CDR2 LQKENI. The CDR3 has 12 residues. CDR3: CASSEGGQPQHF. CDR3 coding DNA: TGTGCCAGCTCCGAAGGAGGACAGCCCCAGCATTTT. The whole variable domain, remainder taken from reference TRBV18 and TRBJ1-5, is NAGVMQNPRHLVRRRGQEARLRCSPMKGHSHVYWYRQLPEEGLKFMVYLQKENIIDESGMPKERFSAEFPKEGPSILRIQQVVRGDSAAYFCASSEGGQPQHFGDGTRLSIL.

The chain carries TRBV7-6 and TRBJ1-4; no clear D gene. The CDR3 is 13 residues long. The germline gives CDR1 SGHVS, CDR2 FNYEAQ. Trimming pared 5 bases from V and 3 bases from J, leaving 7 bases between. This CDR3 is CASSQQPNEKLFF. The CDR3 DNA is TGTGCCAGCAGCCAACAACCTAATGAAAAACTGTTTTTT. The variable domain in full, completed from reference TRBV7-6 and TRBJ1-4, reads GAGVSQSPRYKVTKRGQDVALRCDPISGHVSLYWYRQALGQGPEFLTYFNYEAQQDKSGLPNDRFSAERPEGSISTLTIQRTEQRDSAMYRCASSQQPNEKLFFGSGTQLSVL.

The chain uses TRBV7-8 and TRBJ2-1, with TRBD2 matching over 10 bases. The CDR3 is 16 amino acids. Germline assignment: CDR1 SGHVS and CDR2 FQNEAQ. V lost 5 bases and J lost 7; bases outside the gene matches: 11. The CDR3 region is CASSTSGRVRSNEQFF. DNA for the CDR3: TGTGCCAGCAGCACGAGCGGGAGGGTTCGAAGTAATGAGCAGTTCTTC.

J is TRBJ2-2 and V is TRBV6-5; D is unclear. Trimming shortened V by 5 bases and J by 5 bases, and 15 bases separated the two germline ends. The germline CDR1 and CDR2 sequences are MNHEY and SVGAGI. The CDR3 runs 15 residues. CDR3 sequence: CASSNPLGSTGELFF. CDR3 bases: TGTGCCAGCAGTAACCCTTTGGGGTCGACCGGGGAGCTGTTTTTT.

The CDR3 spells CASSLSGDSYNEQFF. The CDR3 DNA follows: TGTGCCAGCAGCTTGAGCGGTGACTCCTACAATGAGCAGTTCTTC. The gene calls are TRBV7-2 and TRBJ2-1, with a tentative D call TRBD2 (5 bases). Trimming left V 3 bases short and J 0 bases short, with 9 bases between. This CDR3 contains 15 residues. Germline CDR1 is SGHTA and CDR2 is FQGNSA.

This clone was seen a single time. J is TRBJ1-5 and V is TRBV27; a weak D match, TRBD1 (5 bases). The CDR3 is 16 amino acids. Trimming pared 6 bases from V and 1 base from J, leaving 16 bases between. Per germline, CDR1 MNHEY and CDR2 SMNVEV (reference sequence). The CDR3 DNA sequence: TGTGCCAGCAGAACAAGGGGTCGGAGGAGCAATCAGCCCCAGCATTTT. It translates to CASRTRGRRSNQPQHF.

The chain carries TRBV5-1 and TRBJ2-4, with TRBD2 matching over 9 bases. Germline-derived CDR1 and CDR2 are SGHRS and YFSETQ. The CDR3 has 14 residues. J gave up 10 bases and V 4 bases, and 9 bases lay outside the gene matches. The CDR3 region is CASSQLAGEGIQYF. CDR3 nucleotide sequence: TGCGCCAGCAGCCAATTAGCGGGAGAGGGAATTCAGTACTTC.

The chain recombines TRBV2 with TRBJ2-3; D not resolved. The CDR3 totals 11 residues. V was shortened by 3 bases and J by 6 bases, with 4 bases between the two germline ends. The germline CDR1 and CDR2 sequences are SNHLY and FYNNEI. The CDR3 nucleotides read TGTGCCAGCAGTGAGCCGGATACGCAGTATTTT. As protein: CASSEPDTQYF.

The chain links TRBV5-6 to TRBJ1-5, with TRBD1 matching over 7 bases. The ends lost 0 bases at V and 8 bases at J; junction bases unmatched: 5. The CDR3 is 14 residues long. From germline, CDR1 is SGHDT and CDR2 YYEEEE. The CDR3: CASSLVRGREPQHF. For the CDR3, the DNA is TGTGCCAGCAGCTTGGTTAGGGGGCGAGAGCCCCAGCATTTT.

The chain joins TRBV5-1 to TRBJ1-1, with unresolved D. The germline V gene has CDR1 SGHRS and CDR2 YFSETQ. This CDR3 region has 13 residues. V was trimmed by 0 bases and J by 8 bases, leaving 11 bases between them. The CDR3 here is CASSLDLQLEAFF. The DNA of the CDR3 is TGCGCCAGCAGCTTGGACTTGCAGCTGGAAGCTTTCTTT.

The chain has TRBV6-5 and TRBJ2-1; maybe TRBD1 (5 bases). CDR3 length equals 14 residues. The V end was cut by 5 bases, the J end by 3 bases, with 11 bases between. The germline V gene encodes CDR1 MNHEY and CDR2 SVGAGI. The CDR3 DNA follows: TGTGCCAGCAGTCGCCGAGACAGCTACAATGAGCAGTTCTTC. It codes for CASSRRDSYNEQFF.

The chain is built from TRBV6-4 and TRBJ1-5; 7 nucleotides align to TRBD1. V lost 7 bases to trimming and J lost 6 bases; unmatched junction nucleotides: 15. The CDR3 sequence is 16 residues long. Germline CDR1 MRHNA, CDR2 SNTAGT. The CDR3 loop reads CASIFSGQSRGQPQHF. CDR3 DNA: TGTGCCAGCATTTTTTCGGGACAGTCCCGGGGTCAGCCCCAGCATTTT.

This chain joins TRBV19 and TRBJ1-5; 8 bases align to TRBD1. CDR1 is LNHDA, CDR2 SQIVND, per germline (reference sequence). This CDR3 is 14 amino acids long. V gave up 6 bases and J gave up 7 bases; unmatched junction bases: 8. In DNA form, the CDR3 reads TGTGCCAGTAGCGCTGAGGACAGGGTCCAGCCCCAGCATTTT. Encoded protein: CASSAEDRVQPQHF. Combining the CDR3 with reference TRBV19 and TRBJ1-5 gives the whole variable domain DGGITQSPKYLFRKEGQNVTLSCEQNLNHDAMYWYRQDPGQGLRLIYYSQIVNDFQKGDIAEGYSVSREKKESFPLTVTSAQKNPTAFYLCASSAEDRVQPQHFGDGTRLSIL.

This clone was found once. The rearrangement uses TRBV2 and TRBJ2-5; D is perhaps TRBD2 (6 bases). The germline CDR1 and CDR2 sequences are SNHLY and FYNNEI. The CDR3 consists of 13 residues. The V end was cut by 5 bases, the J end by 7 bases, with 14 bases between. The chain's CDR3 is CASSKDYSSTQYF. DNA for the CDR3: TGTGCCAGCAGTAAGGACTACTCATCGACCCAGTACTTC.

V and J are TRBV6-4 and TRBJ2-1; D perhaps matches TRBD2 (5 bases). The CDR3 is made up of 14 amino acids. Per the germline V gene, CDR1 is MRHNA and CDR2 is SNTAGT. The V end lost 4 bases, the J end lost 6 bases, and 13 bases lay between the germline ends. The CDR3 region is CASSAEGWVNEQFF. In DNA, the CDR3 is TGTGCCAGCAGTGCAGAGGGTTGGGTCAATGAGCAGTTCTTC.

The chain couples TRBV29-1 to TRBJ1-3; D call uncertain. V gave up 1 base and J gave up 0 bases, with 7 bases separating them. In germline, CDR1 is SQVTM, CDR2 ANQGSEA. This CDR3 region has 14 residues. The CDR3 nucleotides are TGCAGCGTTGAAGCCGGAAACTCTGGAAACACCATATATTTT. This translates into CSVEAGNSGNTIYF.

The genes are TRBV6-5 and TRBJ1-2; perhaps TRBD1 as D (5 bases). CDR3 size: 13 residues. The V end was cut by 10 bases, the J end by 7 bases, with 19 bases between. Germline V gives CDR1 MNHEY, CDR2 SVGAGI. CDR3 sequence reads: CAIGWAGAPGYTF. CDR3 DNA: TGTGCCATCGGGTGGGCTGGGGCTCCTGGCTACACCTTC.

The chain recombines TRBV2 with TRBJ2-7, with D possibly TRBD2 on 6 matching bases. V gave up 6 bases and J gave up 7 bases, with 16 bases separating them. CDR1 is SNHLY and CDR2 is FYNNEI in the germline V gene. This CDR3 contains 13 residues. Here the CDR3 reads CASRIPDGLEQYF. The CDR3 coding sequence is TGTGCCAGCAGGATTCCCGACGGACTAGAGCAGTACTTC.

The chain couples TRBV7-2 to TRBJ1-1; D is perhaps TRBD1 (5 bases). CDR3 length: 14 amino acids. The germline V and J ends were trimmed by 3 bases and 0 bases, with 8 bases remaining between them. The germline gives CDR1 SGHTA, CDR2 FQGNSA. The CDR3 DNA reads TGTGCCAGCAGCTTGGGGGGAGTGAACACTGAAGCTTTCTTT. Amino acids: CASSLGGVNTEAFF.